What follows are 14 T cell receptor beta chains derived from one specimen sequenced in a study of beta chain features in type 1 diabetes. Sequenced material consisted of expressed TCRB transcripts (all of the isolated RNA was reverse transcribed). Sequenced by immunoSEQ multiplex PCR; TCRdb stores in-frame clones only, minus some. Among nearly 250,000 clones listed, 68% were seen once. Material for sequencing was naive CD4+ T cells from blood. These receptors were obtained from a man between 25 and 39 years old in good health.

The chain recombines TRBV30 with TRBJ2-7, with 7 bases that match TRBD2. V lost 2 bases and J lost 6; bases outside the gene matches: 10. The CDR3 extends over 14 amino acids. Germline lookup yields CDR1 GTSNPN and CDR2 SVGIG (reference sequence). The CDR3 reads CAWSPTGGLGEQYF. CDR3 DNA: TGTGCCTGGAGTCCAACGGGAGGTCTTGGCGAGCAGTACTTC.

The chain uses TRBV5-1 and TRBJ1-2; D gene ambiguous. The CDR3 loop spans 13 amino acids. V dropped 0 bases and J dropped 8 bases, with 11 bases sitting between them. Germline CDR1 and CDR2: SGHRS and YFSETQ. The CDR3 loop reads CASSLEEFSGYTF. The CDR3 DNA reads TGCGCCAGCAGCTTGGAGGAGTTTTCAGGCTACACCTTC.

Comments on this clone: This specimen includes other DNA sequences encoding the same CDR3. The CDR3 coding sequence is TGTGCCTGGAGTAGACAGGGGACTGAAGCTTTCTTT. Its protein product is CAWSRQGTEAFF. The V gene is TRBV30, the J gene TRBJ1-1; 8 positions match TRBD1. V lost 2 bases to trimming and J lost 5 bases; unmatched junction nucleotides: 1. Germline V gene lookup returns CDR1 GTSNPN and CDR2 SVGIG (reference sequence). The CDR3 runs 12 residues.

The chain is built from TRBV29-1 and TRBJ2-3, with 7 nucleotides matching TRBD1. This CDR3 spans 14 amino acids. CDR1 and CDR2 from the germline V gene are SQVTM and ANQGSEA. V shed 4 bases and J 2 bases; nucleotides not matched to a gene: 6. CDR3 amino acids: CSVVRQGATDTQYF. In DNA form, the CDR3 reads TGCAGCGTTGTTAGACAGGGAGCCACAGATACGCAGTATTTT.

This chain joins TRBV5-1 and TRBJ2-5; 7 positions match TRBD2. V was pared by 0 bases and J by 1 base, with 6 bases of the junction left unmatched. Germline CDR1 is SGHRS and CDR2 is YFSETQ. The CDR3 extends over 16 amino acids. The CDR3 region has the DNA TGCGCCAGCAGCTTGGAGGCGGGGGTCAGCCAAGAGACCCAGTACTTC. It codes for CASSLEAGVSQETQYF.

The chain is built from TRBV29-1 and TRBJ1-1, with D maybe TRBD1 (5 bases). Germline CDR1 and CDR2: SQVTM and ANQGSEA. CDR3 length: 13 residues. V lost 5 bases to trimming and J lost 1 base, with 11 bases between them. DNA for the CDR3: TGCAGCGTTCAGGGAACTAGGAACACTGAAGCTTTCTTT. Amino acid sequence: CSVQGTRNTEAFF.

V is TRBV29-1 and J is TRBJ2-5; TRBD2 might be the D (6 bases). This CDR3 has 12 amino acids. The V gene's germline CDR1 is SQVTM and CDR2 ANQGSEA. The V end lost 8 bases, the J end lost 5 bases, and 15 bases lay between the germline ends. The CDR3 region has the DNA TGCAGCCCTCGGGGCGGGAAGGAGACCCAGTACTTC. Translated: CSPRGGKETQYF.

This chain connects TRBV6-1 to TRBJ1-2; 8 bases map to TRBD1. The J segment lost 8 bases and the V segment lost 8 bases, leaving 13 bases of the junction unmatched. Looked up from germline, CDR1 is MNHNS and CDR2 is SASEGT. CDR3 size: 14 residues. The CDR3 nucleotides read TGTGCCAGCGCAACGACAGGGGTATATAGGGGCTACACCTTC. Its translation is CASATTGVYRGYTF.

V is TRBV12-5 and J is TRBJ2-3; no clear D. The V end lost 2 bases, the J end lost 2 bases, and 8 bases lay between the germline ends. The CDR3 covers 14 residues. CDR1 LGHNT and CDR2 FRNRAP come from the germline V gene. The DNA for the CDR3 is TGTGCTAGTGGTTTGTCCGGAGTCACAGATACGCAGTATTTT. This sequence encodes CASGLSGVTDTQYF.

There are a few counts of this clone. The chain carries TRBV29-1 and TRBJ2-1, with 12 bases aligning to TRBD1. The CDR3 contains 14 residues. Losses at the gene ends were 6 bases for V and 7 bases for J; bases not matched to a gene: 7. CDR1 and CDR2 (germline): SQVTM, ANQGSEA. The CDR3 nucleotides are TGCAGCGTAGCCCGGGACAGGGGGCAGAATGAGCAGTTCTTC. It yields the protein CSVARDRGQNEQFF.

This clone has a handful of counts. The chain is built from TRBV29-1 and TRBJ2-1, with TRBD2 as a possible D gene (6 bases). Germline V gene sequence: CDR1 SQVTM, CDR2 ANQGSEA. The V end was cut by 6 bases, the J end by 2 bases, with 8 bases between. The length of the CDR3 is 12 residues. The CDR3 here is CSVGGTYNEQFF. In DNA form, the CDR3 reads TGCAGCGTCGGAGGGACCTACAATGAGCAGTTCTTC.

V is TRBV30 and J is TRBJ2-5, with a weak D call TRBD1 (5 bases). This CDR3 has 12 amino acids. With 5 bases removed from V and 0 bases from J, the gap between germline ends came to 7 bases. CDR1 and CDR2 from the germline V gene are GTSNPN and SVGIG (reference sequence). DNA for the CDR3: TGTGCCTGGGGGGCGTACCAAGAGACCCAGTACTTC. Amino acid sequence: CAWGAYQETQYF.

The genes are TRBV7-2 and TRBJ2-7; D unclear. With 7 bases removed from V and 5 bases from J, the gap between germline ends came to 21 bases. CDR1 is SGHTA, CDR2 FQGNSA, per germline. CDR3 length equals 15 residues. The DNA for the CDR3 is TGTGCCAGCACCCCATCAAGGAACCAACGGGACGAGCAGTACTTC. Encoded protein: CASTPSRNQRDEQYF.

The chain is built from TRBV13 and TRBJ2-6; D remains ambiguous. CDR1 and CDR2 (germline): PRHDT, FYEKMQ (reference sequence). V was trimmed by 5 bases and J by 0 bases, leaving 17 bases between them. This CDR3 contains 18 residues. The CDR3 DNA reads TGTGCCAGCAGCCCACTGTTCCGTGACTCCTCTGGGGCCAACGTCCTGACTTTC. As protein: CASSPLFRDSSGANVLTF.